Listed here are 25 T cell receptor beta chains from one sample, sequenced in a study of T cell repertoires in cytomegalovirus infection. One entry per CDR3 protein, called by TCRdb with MiXCR from the reads. The sample shows roughly 640,000 distinct CDR3 sequences, approximately 24% of them seen only once. Sequenced sample: CD8+ T cells from PBMCs. The origin of the receptors is a human donor in good health (CMV status not recorded). Some clones in this sample may be carry-over from other donors' samples.

This clonotype occurred a few times. A much larger clone sits a single nucleotide away, making a read error possible. This chain links TRBV27 with TRBJ2-1, with TRBD2 as a possible D gene (6 bases). Germline assignment: CDR1 MNHEY and CDR2 SMNVEV (reference sequence). V was trimmed by 4 bases and J by 8 bases, leaving 6 bases between them. The CDR3 covers 11 residues. The CDR3 loop reads CASSWGDEQFF. The DNA of the CDR3 is TGTGCCAGCAGTTGGGGGGATGAGCAGTTCTTC.

This chain connects TRBV25-1 to TRBJ1-1; TRBD1 might be the D (5 bases). The CDR3 has 15 amino acids. Germline values: CDR1 MGHDK, CDR2 SYGVNS. Trimming took 6 bases from V and 0 from J, leaving 14 bases between them. The CDR3 is CASRLRGGMNTEAFF. CDR3 bases: TGTGCCAGCAGGCTCCGGGGGGGAATGAACACTGAAGCTTTCTTT.

The table lists this clonotype with a few counts. This chain's CDR3 is CASSQDGSRDNEQFF. In nucleotides, the CDR3 is TGTGCCAGCAGCCAAGATGGATCCAGAGACAATGAGCAGTTCTTC. This chain uses TRBV14 with TRBJ2-1; D gene ambiguous. The length of the CDR3 is 15 residues. V was shortened by 0 bases and J by 5 bases, with 11 bases between the two germline ends. The V gene's germline CDR1 is SGHDN and CDR2 FVKESK.

The V and J genes are TRBV5-8 and TRBJ1-6, with D unclear. The CDR3 runs 15 residues. Trimming pared 3 bases from V and 5 bases from J, leaving 12 bases between. CDR1 is SGHTS and CDR2 is YDEGEE in the germline V gene. CDR3 nucleotides: TGTGCCAGCAGCTCAAGCGGGCAGAATAATTCACCCCTCCACTTT. Translation gives CASSSSGQNNSPLHF.

This clonotype was seen only a few times. V gene TRBV20-1 combines with J gene TRBJ2-1; TRBD2 agrees at 8 bases. This CDR3 is built from 15 residues. Losses at the gene ends were 1 base for V and 8 bases for J; bases not matched to a gene: 10. Germline V gene lookup returns CDR1 DFQATT and CDR2 SNEGSKA (reference sequence). CDR3 DNA: TGCAGTGCTAGAGGGGGAGCCGGGGGGGGGTATGAGCAGTTCTTC. This sequence encodes CSARGGAGGGYEQFF.

In its sample, this clonotype was seen many times. The rearrangement links TRBV28 to TRBJ2-1, with a tentative D call TRBD2 (5 bases). CDR1 and CDR2 from the germline V gene are MDHEN and SYDVKM. V lost 4 bases to trimming and J lost 8 bases, with 9 bases between them. The CDR3 is 12 residues long. This chain's CDR3 is CASSSGIHEQFF. In DNA, the CDR3 is TGTGCCAGCAGTTCGGGGATCCATGAGCAGTTCTTC.

This clonotype was found many times. The rearrangement joins TRBV7-9 to TRBJ1-5, with D perhaps TRBD1 (6 bases). V was trimmed by 5 bases and J by 3 bases, leaving 20 bases between them. Germline CDR1 SEHNR, CDR2 FQNEAQ (reference sequence). The CDR3 loop spans 17 amino acids. The CDR3 nucleotides read TGTGCCAGCAGCCCGATCCGGTGGGGGGGCATCAATCAGCCCCAGCATTTT. Translating it yields CASSPIRWGGINQPQHF.

The genes are TRBV10-1 and TRBJ2-2; unclear D gene. Germline V gives CDR1 WNHNN, CDR2 SYGVQD (reference sequence). The V end lost 4 bases, the J end lost 4 bases, and 7 bases lay between the germline ends. CDR3 length: 13 amino acids. The CDR3: CASSVNPTGELFF. CDR3 sequence (DNA): TGCGCCAGCAGTGTTAACCCCACCGGGGAGCTGTTTTTT.

This chain connects TRBV19 to TRBJ2-5; the D gene is possibly TRBD2 (6 bases). Germline V lookup: CDR1 LNHDA, CDR2 SQIVND (reference sequence). The CDR3 spans 16 residues. V lost 9 bases and J 5 bases, leaving 25 bases between the germline ends. CDR3 nucleotide sequence: TGTGCCAGCTCGTCAGGAGGGGACCCTACTTGGGAGACCCAGTACTTC. It is translated as CASSSGGDPTWETQYF.

At least ten counts were recorded for this clonotype. The V and J genes are TRBV7-8 and TRBJ1-4, with a tentative D call TRBD1 (6 bases). Germline V gene data show CDR1 as SGHVS and CDR2 as FQNEAQ. Trimming shortened V by 2 bases and J by 2 bases, and 6 bases separated the two germline ends. The CDR3 is 14 amino acids. The CDR3 DNA sequence: TGTGCCAGCAGCTTAAGGGGGACTAATGAAAAACTGTTTTTT. It specifies CASSLRGTNEKLFF.

Regarding this clonotype: The junction and the germline gene differ at one end; a read error may be behind it. The chain joins TRBV7-4 to TRBJ2-5, with D uncertain. CDR3 length equals 11 residues. The germline V gene encodes CDR1 SGHVT and CDR2 SQSDAQ. The CDR3 region has the DNA TGTACCAGCAGCTTAGTAGAGGCTGTCTACTTC. Protein: CTSSLVEAVYF. The full variable domain, in which reference TRBV7-4 and TRBJ2-5 provide the parts outside the CDR3, is GAGVSQSPRYKVAKRGRDVALRCDSISGHVTLYWYRQTLGQGSEVLTYSQSDAQRDKSGRPSGRFSAERPERSVSTLKIQRTEQGDSAVYLCTSSLVEAVYFGPGTRLLVL.

The chain employs TRBV20-1 and TRBJ2-1; D not resolved. The ends were cut back, 6 bases at V and 6 bases at J, with 6 bases in the middle. Germline-derived CDR1 and CDR2 are DFQATT and SNEGSKA (reference sequence). The length of the CDR3 is 10 residues. The CDR3 sequence: CSAQINEQFF. In nucleotides, the CDR3 is TGCAGTGCCCAGATCAATGAGCAGTTCTTC.

J is TRBJ1-2 and V is TRBV6-1, with unresolved D. This CDR3 region has 19 residues. The germline V gene has CDR1 MNHNS and CDR2 SASEGT. V lost 7 bases, J lost 7 bases, and 34 bases lay in between. The CDR3 spells CASTEETGYANFYLFGYTF. The CDR3 region has the DNA TGTGCCAGCACCGAGGAAACCGGCTACGCAAATTTTTACCTATTTGGCTACACCTTC.

J is TRBJ2-2 and V is TRBV19, with 9 bases that match TRBD2. This CDR3 spans 15 amino acids. Germline V gene lookup returns CDR1 LNHDA and CDR2 SQIVND (reference sequence). Trimming at V came to 3 bases and at J to 4 bases, leaving 3 bases not matched to a gene. For the CDR3, the DNA is TGTGCCAGTAGTATCGGGACTAGCCTCACCGGGGAGCTGTTTTTT. Translating gives CASSIGTSLTGELFF.

This clonotype has just a few counts. The genes are TRBV2 and TRBJ2-4; TRBD2 matches at 8 bases. The CDR3 spans 15 residues. Per the germline V gene, CDR1 is SNHLY and CDR2 is FYNNEI. V dropped 0 bases and J dropped 8; count of bases not matched to a gene: 6. Written as DNA, the CDR3 is TGTGCCAGCAGTGAAGCCGGTTCAGCGGGGGACATTCAGTACTTC. Protein: CASSEAGSAGDIQYF.

This clonotype was picked up many times. The rearrangement joins TRBV19 to TRBJ2-1, with D maybe TRBD1 (6 bases). There are 14 residues in the CDR3. Trimming removed 6 bases at V and 6 bases at J, with 15 bases between. Germline CDR1 is LNHDA and CDR2 is SQIVND (reference sequence). As DNA, the CDR3 is TGTGCCAGTAGCTACAGGGTAATCGGCAATGAGCAGTTCTTC. This gives the protein CASSYRVIGNEQFF.

The J gene is TRBJ2-2, the V gene TRBV7-2, with D perhaps given as TRBD1 or TRBD2 (6 bases each). Germline V gene data show CDR1 as SGHTA and CDR2 as FQGNSA. The ends were cut back, 0 bases at V and 5 bases at J, with 13 bases in the middle. The CDR3 runs 16 residues. CDR3: CASSLATGAVTGELFF. Written as DNA, the CDR3 is TGTGCCAGCAGCTTAGCTACGGGGGCGGTTACCGGGGAGCTGTTTTTT.

This clonotype was picked up many times. The V call is TRBV6-5, the J call TRBJ1-4; possible D gene TRBD1, 6 bases. Germline-derived CDR1 and CDR2 are MNHEY and SVGAGI. The CDR3 sequence is 17 residues long. V was shortened by 2 bases and J by 4 bases, with 17 bases between the two germline ends. The CDR3: CASSYGQGRVLNEKLFF. The CDR3 DNA reads as TGTGCCAGCAGTTACGGGCAGGGGAGGGTCCTTAATGAAAAACTGTTTTTT.

The rearrangement uses TRBV4-1 and TRBJ1-5, with D hard to call. This CDR3 contains 13 residues. V shed 8 bases and J shed 4 bases, with 12 bases lying between them. Germline V gene data show CDR1 as MGHRA and CDR2 as YSYEKL. CDR3 nucleotides: TGCGCCAGCGGATTCCGGTTGAATCAGCCCCAGCATTTT. Its translation: CASGFRLNQPQHF.

This clonotype was observed many times. The chain joins TRBV6-2 or TRBV6-3 to TRBJ2-7, with D perhaps assigned TRBD1 or TRBD2 (6 bases each). The length of the CDR3 is 17 residues. In germline, CDR1 is MNHEY, CDR2 SVGEGT. The V and J ends lost 5 bases and 0 bases respectively, with 20 bases between them. The CDR3 DNA reads as TGTGCCAGCAGTGGACGTTTTCTGGGGGGCCACTCCTACGAGCAGTACGTC. It yields the protein CASSGRFLGGHSYEQYV.

This clonotype appeared a few times. One end of the junction does not line up with germline, which may come from a read error. CDR3 loop: CASSPNAGQIQF. CDR3 DNA sequence: TGTGCCAGCAGTCCTAATGCCGGGCAGATCCAATTT. The rearrangement joins TRBV7-9 to TRBJ1-1; D is unresolved. Germline V gene sequence: CDR1 SEHNR, CDR2 FQNEAQ (reference sequence). The CDR3 runs 12 residues.

This rearrangement joins TRBV7-8 to TRBJ2-7; tentatively, D is TRBD1 (5 bases). Trimming took 2 bases from V and 1 from J, leaving 9 bases between them. The CDR3 sequence is 14 residues long. Germline CDR1 reads SGHVS; CDR2 reads FQNEAQ. The CDR3 bases are TGTGCCAGCAGCTTAAGGGCAGGGTCCTACGAGCAGTACTTC. Translated, it gives CASSLRAGSYEQYF.

The chain links TRBV20-1 to TRBJ2-7; D possibly corresponds to TRBD2 (6 bases). This CDR3 is built from 14 residues. CDR1 is DFQATT and CDR2 is SNEGSKA in the germline V gene (reference sequence). Trimming removed 1 base at V and 1 base at J, with 11 bases between. This CDR3 reads CSARGGGGSYEQYV. The DNA of the CDR3 is TGCAGTGCTAGAGGGGGCGGAGGGTCCTACGAGCAGTACGTC.

This clonotype showed up just a few times. The chain has TRBV20-1 and TRBJ2-2, with 7 positions matching TRBD1. In germline, CDR1 is DFQATT, CDR2 SNEGSKA (reference sequence). Germline trimming cut 0 bases from V and 0 bases from J; bases unmatched to any gene: 7. The CDR3 covers 17 residues. The CDR3 sequence: CSARDEIGTANTGELFF. DNA of the CDR3: TGCAGTGCTAGAGATGAAATAGGGACAGCGAACACCGGGGAGCTGTTTTTT.

Comment on this clonotype: Possible read error: a much larger clone is one base away. The chain uses TRBV6-8 and TRBJ2-7, with D maybe TRBD1 (6 bases). The V end lost 8 bases, the J end lost 2 bases, and 13 bases lay between the germline ends. This CDR3 spans 13 amino acids. CDR1 is MNHGY, CDR2 SAAAGT, per germline. CDR3 amino acids: CASGGETTYEQYF. In DNA form, the CDR3 reads TGTGCCAGCGGGGGCGAGACAACCTACGAGCAGTACTTC.